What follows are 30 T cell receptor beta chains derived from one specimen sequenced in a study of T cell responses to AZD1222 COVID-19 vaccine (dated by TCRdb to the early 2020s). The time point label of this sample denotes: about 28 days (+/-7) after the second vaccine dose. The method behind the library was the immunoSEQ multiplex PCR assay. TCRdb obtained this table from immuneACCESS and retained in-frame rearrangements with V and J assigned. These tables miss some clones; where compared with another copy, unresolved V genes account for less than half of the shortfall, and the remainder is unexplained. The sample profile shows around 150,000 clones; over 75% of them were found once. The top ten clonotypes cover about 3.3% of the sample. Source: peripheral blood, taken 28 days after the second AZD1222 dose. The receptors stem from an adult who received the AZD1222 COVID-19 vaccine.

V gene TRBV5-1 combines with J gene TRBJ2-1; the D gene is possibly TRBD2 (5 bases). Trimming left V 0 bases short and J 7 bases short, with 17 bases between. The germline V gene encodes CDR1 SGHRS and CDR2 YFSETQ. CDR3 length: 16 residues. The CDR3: CASSLGGLADRNEQFF. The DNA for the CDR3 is TGCGCCAGCAGCTTGGGTGGACTCGCGGATCGGAATGAGCAGTTCTTC.

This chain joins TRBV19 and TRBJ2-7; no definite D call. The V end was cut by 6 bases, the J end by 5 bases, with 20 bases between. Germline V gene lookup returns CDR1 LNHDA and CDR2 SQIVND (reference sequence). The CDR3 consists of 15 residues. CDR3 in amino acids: CASSEVFQAAHEQYF. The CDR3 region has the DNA TGTGCCAGTAGCGAGGTGTTCCAGGCGGCCCACGAGCAGTACTTC.

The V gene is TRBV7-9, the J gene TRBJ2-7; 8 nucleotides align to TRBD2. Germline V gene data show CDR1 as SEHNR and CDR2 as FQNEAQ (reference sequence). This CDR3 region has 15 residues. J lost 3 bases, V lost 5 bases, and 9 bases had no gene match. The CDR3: CASSPRSGGGYEQYF. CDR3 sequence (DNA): TGTGCCAGCAGCCCGAGATCGGGAGGGGGCTACGAGCAGTACTTC.

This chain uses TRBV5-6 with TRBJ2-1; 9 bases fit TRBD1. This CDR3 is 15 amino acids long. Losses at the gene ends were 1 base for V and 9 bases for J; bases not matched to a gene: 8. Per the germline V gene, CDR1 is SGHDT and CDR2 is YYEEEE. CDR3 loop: CASSLPGQGKGEQFF. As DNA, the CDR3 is TGTGCCAGCAGCTTGCCAGGACAGGGGAAGGGTGAGCAGTTCTTC.

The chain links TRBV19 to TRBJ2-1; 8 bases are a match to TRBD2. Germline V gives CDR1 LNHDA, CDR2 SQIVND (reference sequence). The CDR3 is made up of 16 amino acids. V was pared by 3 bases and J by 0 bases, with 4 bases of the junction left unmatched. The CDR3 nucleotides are TGTGCCAGTAGTATTACCGGGACTAGCTCCTACAATGAGCAGTTCTTC. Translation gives CASSITGTSSYNEQFF. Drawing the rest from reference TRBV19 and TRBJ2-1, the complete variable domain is DGGITQSPKYLFRKEGQNVTLSCEQNLNHDAMYWYRQDPGQGLRLIYYSQIVNDFQKGDIAEGYSVSREKKESFPLTVTSAQKNPTAFYLCASSITGTSSYNEQFFGPGTRLTVL.

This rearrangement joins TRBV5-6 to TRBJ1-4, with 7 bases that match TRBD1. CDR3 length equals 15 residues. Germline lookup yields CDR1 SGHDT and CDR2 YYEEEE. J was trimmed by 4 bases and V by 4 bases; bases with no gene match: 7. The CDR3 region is CASSPRNRGNEKLFF. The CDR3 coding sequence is TGTGCCAGCAGCCCGAGGAACAGGGGTAATGAAAAACTGTTTTTT.

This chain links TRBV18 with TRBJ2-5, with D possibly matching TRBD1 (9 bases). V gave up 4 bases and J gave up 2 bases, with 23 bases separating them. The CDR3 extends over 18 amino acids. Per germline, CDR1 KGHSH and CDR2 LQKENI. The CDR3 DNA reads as TGTGCCAGCTCACGGGACAGGGAAAGCGGGAGTGTACAAGAGACCCAGTACTTC. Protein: CASSRDRESGSVQETQYF.

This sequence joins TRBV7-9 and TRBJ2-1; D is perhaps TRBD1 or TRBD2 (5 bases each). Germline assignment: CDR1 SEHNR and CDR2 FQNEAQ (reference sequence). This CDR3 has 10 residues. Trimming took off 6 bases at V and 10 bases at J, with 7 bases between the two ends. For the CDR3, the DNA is TGTGCCAGCAGACGGGGCGAGCAGTTCTTC. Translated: CASRRGEQFF. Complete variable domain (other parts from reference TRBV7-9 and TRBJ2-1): DTGVSQNPRHKITKRGQNVTFRCDPISEHNRLYWYRQTLGQGPEFLTYFQNEAQLEKSRLLSDRFSAERPKGSFSTLEIQRTEQGDSAMYLCASRRGEQFFGPGTRLTVL.

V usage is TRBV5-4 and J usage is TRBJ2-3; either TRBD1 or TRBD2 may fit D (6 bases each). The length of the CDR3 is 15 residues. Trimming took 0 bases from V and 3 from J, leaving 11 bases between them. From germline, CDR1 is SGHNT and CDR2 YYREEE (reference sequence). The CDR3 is CASSLGGARTDTQYF. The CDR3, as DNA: TGTGCCAGCAGCTTGGGGGGGGCGCGGACAGATACGCAGTATTTT.

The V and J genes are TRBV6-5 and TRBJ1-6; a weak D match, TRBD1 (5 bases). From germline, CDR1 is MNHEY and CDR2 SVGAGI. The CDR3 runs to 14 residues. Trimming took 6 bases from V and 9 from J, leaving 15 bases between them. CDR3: CASRYQGLGSPLHF. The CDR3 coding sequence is TGTGCCAGCAGATATCAGGGACTGGGTTCACCCCTCCACTTT.

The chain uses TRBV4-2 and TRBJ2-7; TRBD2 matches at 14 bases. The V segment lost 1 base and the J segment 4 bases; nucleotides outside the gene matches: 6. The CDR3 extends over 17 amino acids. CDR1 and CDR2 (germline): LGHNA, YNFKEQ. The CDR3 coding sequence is TGTGCCAGCAGCCAAGGAGGGACTAGCGGGAGTCCTTACGAGCAGTACTTC. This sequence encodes CASSQGGTSGSPYEQYF.

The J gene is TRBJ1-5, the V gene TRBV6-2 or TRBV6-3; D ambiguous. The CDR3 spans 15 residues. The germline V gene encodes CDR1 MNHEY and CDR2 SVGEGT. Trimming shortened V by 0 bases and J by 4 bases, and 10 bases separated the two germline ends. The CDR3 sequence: CASSYSGALNQPQHF. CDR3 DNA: TGTGCCAGCAGTTACTCGGGAGCGCTGAATCAGCCCCAGCATTTT.

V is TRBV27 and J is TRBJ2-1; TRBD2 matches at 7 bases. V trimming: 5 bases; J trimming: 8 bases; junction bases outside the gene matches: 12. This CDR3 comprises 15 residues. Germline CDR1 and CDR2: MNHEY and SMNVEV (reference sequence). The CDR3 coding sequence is TGTGCCAGCAGTAAAGCCAGCGGGGATGTCGATGAGCAGTTCTTC. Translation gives CASSKASGDVDEQFF.

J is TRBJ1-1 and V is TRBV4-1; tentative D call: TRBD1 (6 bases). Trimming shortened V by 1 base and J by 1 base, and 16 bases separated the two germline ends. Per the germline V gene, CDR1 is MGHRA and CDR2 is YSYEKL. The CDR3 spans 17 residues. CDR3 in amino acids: CASSQVVGQQGNTEAFF. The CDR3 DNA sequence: TGCGCCAGCAGCCAAGTTGTGGGACAACAGGGGAACACTGAAGCTTTCTTT.

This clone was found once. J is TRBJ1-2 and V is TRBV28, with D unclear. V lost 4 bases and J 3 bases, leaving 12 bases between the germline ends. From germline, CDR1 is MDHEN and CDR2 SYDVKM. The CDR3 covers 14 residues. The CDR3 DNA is TGTGCCAGCAGTTCCCCCCCCACTTACTATGGCTACACCTTC. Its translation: CASSSPPTYYGYTF.

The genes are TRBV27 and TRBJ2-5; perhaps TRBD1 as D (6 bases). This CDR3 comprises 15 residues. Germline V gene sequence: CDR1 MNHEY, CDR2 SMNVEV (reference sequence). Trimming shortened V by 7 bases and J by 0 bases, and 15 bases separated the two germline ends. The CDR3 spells CASIPRWTDQETQYF. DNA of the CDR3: TGTGCCAGCATCCCACGGTGGACAGACCAAGAGACCCAGTACTTC.

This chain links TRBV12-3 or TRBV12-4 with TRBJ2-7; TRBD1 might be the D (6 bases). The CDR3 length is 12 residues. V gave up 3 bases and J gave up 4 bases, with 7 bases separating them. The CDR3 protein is CASSLTGYEQYF. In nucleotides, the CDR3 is TGTGCCAGCAGTTTGACAGGATACGAGCAGTACTTC.

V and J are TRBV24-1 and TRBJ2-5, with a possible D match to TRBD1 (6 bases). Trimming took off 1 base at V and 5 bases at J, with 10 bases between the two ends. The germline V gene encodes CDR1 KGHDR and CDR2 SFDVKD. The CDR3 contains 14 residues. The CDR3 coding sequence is TGTGCCACCAGTGATTTACAGGGTCGGGAGACCCAGTACTTC. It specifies CATSDLQGRETQYF.

The CDR3 region is CAITPNPPAAYEQYF. CDR3 coding DNA: TGTGCCATCACCCCCAACCCCCCAGCGGCCTACGAGCAGTACTTC. V is TRBV10-3 and J is TRBJ2-7; maybe TRBD2 (5 bases). V shed 7 bases and J shed 2 bases, with 18 bases lying between them. The CDR3 has 15 residues. The V gene's germline CDR1 is ENHRY and CDR2 SYGVKD.

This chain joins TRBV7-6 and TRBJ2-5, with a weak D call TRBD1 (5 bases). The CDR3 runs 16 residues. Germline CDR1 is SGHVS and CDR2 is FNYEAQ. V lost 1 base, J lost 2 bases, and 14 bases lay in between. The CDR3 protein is CASSLDGWAGQETQYF. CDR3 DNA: TGTGCCAGCAGCTTAGACGGTTGGGCAGGGCAAGAGACCCAGTACTTC. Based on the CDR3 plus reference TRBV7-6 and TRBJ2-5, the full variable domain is GAGVSQSPRYKVTKRGQDVALRCDPISGHVSLYWYRQALGQGPEFLTYFNYEAQQDKSGLPNDRFSAERPEGSISTLTIQRTEQRDSAMYRCASSLDGWAGQETQYFGPGTRLLVL.

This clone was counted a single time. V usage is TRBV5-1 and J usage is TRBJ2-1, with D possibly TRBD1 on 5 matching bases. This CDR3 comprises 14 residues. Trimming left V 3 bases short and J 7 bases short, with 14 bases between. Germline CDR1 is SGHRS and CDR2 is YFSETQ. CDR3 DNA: TGCGCCAGCAGCTCCGGACGGGCAGGGAATGAGCAGTTCTTC. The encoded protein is CASSSGRAGNEQFF.

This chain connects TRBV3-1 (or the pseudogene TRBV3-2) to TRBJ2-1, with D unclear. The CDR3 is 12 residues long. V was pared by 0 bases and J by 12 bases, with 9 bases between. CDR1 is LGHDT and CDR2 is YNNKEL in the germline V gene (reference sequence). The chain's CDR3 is CASSQDLRRQFF. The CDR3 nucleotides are TGTGCCAGCAGCCAAGATCTCAGGCGGCAGTTCTTC.

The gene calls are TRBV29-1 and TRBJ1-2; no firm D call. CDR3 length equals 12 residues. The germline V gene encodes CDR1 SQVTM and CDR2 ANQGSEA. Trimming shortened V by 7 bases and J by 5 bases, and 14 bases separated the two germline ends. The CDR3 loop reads CSGGETLYGYTF. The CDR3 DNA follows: TGCAGCGGCGGGGAGACACTGTATGGCTACACCTTC.

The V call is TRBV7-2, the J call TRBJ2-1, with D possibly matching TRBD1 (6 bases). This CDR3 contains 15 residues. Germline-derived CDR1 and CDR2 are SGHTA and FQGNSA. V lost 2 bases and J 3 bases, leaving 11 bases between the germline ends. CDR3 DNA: TGTGCCAGCAGCTTATACTCAGGGGACTACAATGAGCAGTTCTTC. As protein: CASSLYSGDYNEQFF.

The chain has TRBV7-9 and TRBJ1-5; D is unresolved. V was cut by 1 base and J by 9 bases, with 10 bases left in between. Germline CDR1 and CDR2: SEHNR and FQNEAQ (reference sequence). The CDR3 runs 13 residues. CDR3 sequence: CASSLGWWGPQHF. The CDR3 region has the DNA TGTGCCAGCAGCTTAGGATGGTGGGGGCCCCAGCATTTT. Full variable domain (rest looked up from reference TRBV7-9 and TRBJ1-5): DTGVSQNPRHKITKRGQNVTFRCDPISEHNRLYWYRQTLGQGPEFLTYFQNEAQLEKSRLLSDRFSAERPKGSFSTLEIQRTEQGDSAMYLCASSLGWWGPQHFGDGTRLSIL.

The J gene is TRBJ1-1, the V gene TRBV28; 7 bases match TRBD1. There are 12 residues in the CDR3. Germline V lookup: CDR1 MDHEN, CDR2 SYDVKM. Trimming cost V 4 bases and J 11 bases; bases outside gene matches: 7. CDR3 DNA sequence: TGTGCCAGCAGTTCACAGGGGCAGCGGGCTTTCTTT. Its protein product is CASSSQGQRAFF.

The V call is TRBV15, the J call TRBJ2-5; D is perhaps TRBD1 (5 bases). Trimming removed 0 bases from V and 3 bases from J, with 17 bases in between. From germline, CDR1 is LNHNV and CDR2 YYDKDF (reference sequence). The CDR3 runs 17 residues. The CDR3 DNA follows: TGTGCCACCAGCAGAGACTCCAGGGCTTTCGCGGAAGAGACCCAGTACTTC. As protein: CATSRDSRAFAEETQYF.

The CDR3 loop is CSVVGGERIAFF. CDR3 DNA: TGCAGCGTTGTTGGAGGGGAGCGCATAGCTTTCTTT. The V and J genes are TRBV29-1 and TRBJ1-1; D is possibly TRBD1 (5 bases). The germline V and J ends were trimmed by 4 bases and 10 bases, with 16 bases remaining between them. The CDR3 runs 12 residues. The V gene's germline CDR1 is SQVTM and CDR2 ANQGSEA.

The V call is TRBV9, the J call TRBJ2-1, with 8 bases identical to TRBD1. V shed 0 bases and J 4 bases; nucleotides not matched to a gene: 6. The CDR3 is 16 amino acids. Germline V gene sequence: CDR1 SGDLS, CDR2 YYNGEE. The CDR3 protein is CASSVGGQGAYNEQFF. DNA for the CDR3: TGTGCCAGCAGCGTAGGTGGGCAGGGGGCGTACAATGAGCAGTTCTTC.

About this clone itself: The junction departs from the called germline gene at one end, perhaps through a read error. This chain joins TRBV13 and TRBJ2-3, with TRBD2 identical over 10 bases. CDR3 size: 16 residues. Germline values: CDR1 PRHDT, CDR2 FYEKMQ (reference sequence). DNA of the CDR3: TGTGCCAGCATCTCTTCCTCTAGCGGGAGCATAGATACGCAGTATTTT. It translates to CASISSSSGSIDTQYF.